This T cell receptor beta chain emerged from a study of cytomegalovirus exposure and HLA in healthy donors. Study-wide context: Genotyping of hundreds of donors showed that 70% to 90% belonged to the Caucasian-associated ancestry cluster.

This clone has a handful of counts. Its antigen is currently unknown. CDR1 is MGHRA and CDR2 is YSYEKL in the germline V gene. The CDR3 loop spans 16 amino acids. With V trimmed by 1 base and J by 2 bases, 6 bases remained unmatched. It was with 60 Vbeta and 13 Jbeta primers that the PCR ran. TCRdb's copy holds only in-frame clones and misses some; the assay was immunoSEQ multiplex PCR. The profile shows 100,000 to 150,000 clones, over 70% of them singletons. The study's findings and limits: Across donors, presence/absence analyses took sequencing depth to be roughly uniform. Most TCR sequences were rare, but some public TCRs occurred in many donors.

The gene calls are TRBV4-1 and TRBJ1-2, with 8 bases aligning to TRBD1. The sample was PBMCs. This clonotype originated in a young woman in good health and CMV-seronegative. CDR3 sequence (DNA): TGCGCCAGCAGCCAAGTAGTAGCAGGGGGCAACTATGGCTACACCTTC. Amino acids: CASSQVVAGGNYGYTF.